This TCR beta chain was profiled in a study of blood T cell repertoires in COVID-19. Background on the study: PBMCs, B-cell-depleted T cells, or T cells were the source of the cDNA or gDNA that made up the material.

Per the original methods: Reference gene primer amplification yielded estimated nucleated cell counts. Here immunoSEQ multiplex PCR was the method, and the copy in TCRdb shows in-frame clones only, minus some. That table furnishes V, J and clone size, whereas the DNA furnished D and trimming. The sample includes 150,000 to 200,000 clones, around 72% of them seen just once. This clone has more than one count but fewer than ten. The CDR3 is 14 amino acids. The V gene lost 2 bases and the J gene lost 0 bases, with 8 bases spanning the gap. Germline V gene sequence: CDR1 SGHNT, CDR2 YYREEE (reference sequence).

The origin of this receptor is a woman at least 80 years old with acute or convalescent COVID-19. This chain uses TRBV5-4 with TRBJ1-1; D might be TRBD1 (6 bases). Material: peripheral blood. The chain's CDR3 is CASSFEGVNTEAFF. CDR3 nucleotide sequence: TGTGCCAGCAGCTTCGAGGGGGTGAACACTGAAGCTTTCTTT.